Presented here are 22 T cell receptor beta chains from one specimen sequenced in a study of T-cell reconstitution after alpha-beta-depleted transplantation in children. The TCRbeta library incorporated unique molecular identifiers. TCRdb recomputed calls from the PCR reads with MiXCR, one row per CDR3 protein. The sample lists 200,000 or so distinct CDR3 sequences, about 6% occurring once. The sample was PBMCs, taken before TCRalphabeta/CD19-depleted stem cell transplant. The receptor set was obtained from a girl under two years old with combined immunodeficiency, due to receive a stem cell transplant.

This clonotype was detected ten times or more. The chain carries TRBV20-1 and TRBJ2-7; 7 bases are a match to TRBD1. This CDR3 region has 16 residues. The J segment lost 2 bases and the V segment lost 0 bases, leaving 10 bases of the junction unmatched. Germline V lookup: CDR1 DFQATT, CDR2 SNEGSKA (reference sequence). CDR3 sequence reads: CSARDQVETGPYEQYF. The CDR3 region has the DNA TGCAGTGCTAGAGATCAGGTCGAGACAGGGCCCTACGAGCAGTACTTC.

This clonotype occurred many times. V is TRBV15 and J is TRBJ2-7; D is unresolved. V was shortened by 4 bases and J by 4 bases, with 11 bases between the two germline ends. This CDR3 spans 13 amino acids. The germline CDR1 and CDR2 sequences are LNHNV and YYDKDF (reference sequence). The CDR3 is CATSNFASYEQYF. The CDR3 DNA is TGTGCCACCAGCAATTTTGCCTCATACGAGCAGTACTTC.

There are many counts of this clonotype. The CDR3 here is CASSLGGTGRDEQFF. The CDR3 bases are TGTGCCAGCAGTTTAGGTGGGACAGGGCGAGATGAGCAGTTCTTC. The gene calls are TRBV28 and TRBJ2-1, with 9 bases that match TRBD1. In germline, CDR1 is MDHEN, CDR2 SYDVKM. With 2 bases clipped from V and 8 bases from J, the junction kept 7 bases outside the gene matches. The CDR3 totals 15 residues.

At least ten counts were recorded for this clonotype. This chain links TRBV27 with TRBJ2-7; no reliable D call. Per the germline V gene, CDR1 is MNHEY and CDR2 is SMNVEV (reference sequence). This CDR3 has 14 residues. Trimming pared 5 bases from V and 5 bases from J, leaving 16 bases between. The CDR3 sequence: CASSLGIGRHEQYF. The CDR3 bases are TGTGCCAGCAGTCTAGGGATTGGACGGCACGAGCAGTACTTC.

About this clonotype: A much more abundant neighbour one base away suggests this may be a read error. The V call is TRBV20-1, the J call TRBJ2-7; 7 bases are shared with TRBD1. Germline values: CDR1 DFQATT, CDR2 SNEGSKA (reference sequence). The CDR3 contains 15 residues. The CDR3 coding sequence is TGCAGTGCTAGAGATCTGACAGGGTCGTCCTACGAGGAGTACTTC. It encodes CSARDLTGSSYEEYF.

In its sample, this clonotype was seen many times. The V call is TRBV25-1, the J call TRBJ2-7; the D gene is possibly TRBD2 (5 bases). The CDR3 loop spans 15 amino acids. Per germline, CDR1 MGHDK and CDR2 SYGVNS. Trimming removed 6 bases from V and 5 bases from J, with 20 bases in between. CDR3 amino acids: CASSAWIGDIHEQYF. In nucleotides, the CDR3 is TGTGCCAGCAGCGCCTGGATCGGGGATATCCACGAGCAGTACTTC.

This clonotype was seen at least ten times. The rearrangement uses TRBV11-2 and TRBJ2-1; perhaps TRBD2 as D (6 bases). The CDR3 is 16 amino acids. Looked up from germline, CDR1 is SGHAT and CDR2 is FQNNGV. The ends were cut back, 3 bases at V and 3 bases at J, with 15 bases in the middle. Written as DNA, the CDR3 is TGTGCCAGCAGCTTTTTTCTGAGGGAGGTCTACAATGAGCAGTTCTTC. It is translated as CASSFFLREVYNEQFF.

Ten or more counts support this clonotype. The CDR3 region is CASSSALRQNEQFF. The CDR3 DNA reads as TGTGCCAGCAGTTCCGCACTGAGGCAGAATGAGCAGTTCTTC. The chain employs TRBV12-3 or TRBV12-4 and TRBJ2-1; unclear D gene. The V end lost 4 bases, the J end lost 7 bases, and 14 bases lay between the germline ends. This CDR3 contains 14 residues.

The chain links TRBV7-6 to TRBJ2-1, with 16 nucleotides matching TRBD2. The trim removed 4 bases at V and 4 bases at J, leaving 7 bases unmatched. In germline, CDR1 is SGHVS, CDR2 FNYEAQ. This CDR3 spans 18 amino acids. CDR3 coding DNA: TGTGCCAGCAGCTCGGGGACTAGCGGGGGGGTGGGGTACAATGAGCAGTTCTTC. Its translation: CASSSGTSGGVGYNEQFF. Full variable domain (missing parts from reference TRBV7-6 and TRBJ2-1): GAGVSQSPRYKVTKRGQDVALRCDPISGHVSLYWYRQALGQGPEFLTYFNYEAQQDKSGLPNDRFSAERPEGSISTLTIQRTEQRDSAMYRCASSSGTSGGVGYNEQFFGPGTRLTVL.

The table lists this clonotype with a few counts. The V gene is TRBV7-2, the J gene TRBJ2-1; TRBD2 aligns across 7 bases. Trimming cost V 1 base and J 4 bases; bases outside gene matches: 4. The germline V gene has CDR1 SGHTA and CDR2 FQGNSA. CDR3 length equals 15 residues. The DNA for the CDR3 is TGTGCCAGCAGCTTAGGGACTAGATGGTACAATGAGCAGTTCTTC. It specifies CASSLGTRWYNEQFF.

This clonotype was detected ten times or more. CDR3 region: CASSPYLAGVSYEQYF. Here the CDR3 DNA reads TGTGCCAGCAGCCCCTACCTAGCGGGAGTCTCCTACGAGCAGTACTTC. The chain joins TRBV7-2 to TRBJ2-7; 10 positions match TRBD2. CDR3 length: 16 residues. CDR1 is SGHTA and CDR2 is FQGNSA in the germline V gene. J gave up 0 bases and V 5 bases, and 7 bases lay outside the gene matches.

This clonotype was counted at least ten times. The genes are TRBV5-1 and TRBJ2-5, with no clear D. The CDR3 is made up of 14 amino acids. Germline CDR1 SGHRS, CDR2 YFSETQ. Trimming pared 3 bases from V and 0 bases from J, leaving 9 bases between. CDR3 amino acids: CASSSDGHQETQYF. In DNA form, the CDR3 reads TGCGCCAGCAGCTCGGACGGACACCAAGAGACCCAGTACTTC.

This clonotype was observed many times. The DNA of the CDR3 is TGTGCCAGCAGCTTAGGCTGGAACGAGCAGTACTTC. Residues: CASSLGWNEQYF. The chain recombines TRBV7-2 with TRBJ2-7; no reliable D call. CDR1 SGHTA and CDR2 FQGNSA come from the germline V gene. Trimming cost V 1 base and J 5 bases, with 6 bases left between them. The CDR3 extends over 12 amino acids.

The table lists this clonotype with many counts. The rearrangement links TRBV5-8 to TRBJ1-2, with TRBD1 matching 8 bases. CDR1 and CDR2 from the germline V gene are SGHTS and YDEGEE. CDR3 length equals 14 residues. V shed 2 bases and J 2 bases; nucleotides not matched to a gene: 2. The CDR3 DNA follows: TGTGCCAGCAGCTTCCGACAGGGGAACTATGGCTACACCTTC. Protein sequence: CASSFRQGNYGYTF.

The V call is TRBV4-2, the J call TRBJ2-1; the match to TRBD1 covers 9 bases. J was trimmed by 7 bases and V by 1 base; bases with no gene match: 8. Germline CDR1 reads LGHNA; CDR2 reads YNFKEQ. CDR3 length: 16 amino acids. The CDR3 sequence: CASSQGPGQGRNEQFF. The CDR3 DNA follows: TGTGCCAGCAGCCAAGGACCGGGACAGGGTAGAAATGAGCAGTTCTTC.

This clonotype has a count of ten or more. This chain connects TRBV4-3 to TRBJ2-1; 9 bases agree with TRBD2. Losses at the gene ends were 0 bases for V and 3 bases for J; bases not matched to a gene: 6. This CDR3 contains 17 residues. Germline CDR1 and CDR2: LGHNA and YSLEER. CDR3 amino acids: CASSQDPASGIYNEQFF. CDR3 DNA sequence: TGCGCCAGCAGCCAAGACCCGGCTAGCGGGATCTACAATGAGCAGTTCTTC.

This clonotype was observed at least ten times. The chain combines TRBV27 with TRBJ2-3; 10 nucleotides line up with TRBD2. J gave up 2 bases and V 6 bases, and 5 bases lay outside the gene matches. The CDR3 covers 15 residues. Germline-derived CDR1 and CDR2 are MNHEY and SMNVEV (reference sequence). The DNA of the CDR3 is TGTGCCAGCAGGGTAGCGGGGGGAATCACAGATACGCAGTATTTT. This encodes CASRVAGGITDTQYF.

The chain combines TRBV5-6 with TRBJ2-7; D perhaps matches TRBD1 (6 bases). In germline, CDR1 is SGHDT, CDR2 YYEEEE. The CDR3 totals 16 residues. With 4 bases removed from V and 2 bases from J, the gap between germline ends came to 19 bases. DNA for the CDR3: TGTGCCAGCAGCCAACCGGGACAATGGGAGACCTACGAGCAGTACTTC. Protein sequence: CASSQPGQWETYEQYF.

This clonotype was counted ten times or more. As DNA, the CDR3 is TGTGCCAGCAGCCAAGACTTCGGGGAGGTGTACGAGCAGTACTTC. Protein sequence: CASSQDFGEVYEQYF. The chain carries TRBV3-1 and TRBJ2-7, with D maybe TRBD2 (6 bases). V shed 0 bases and J shed 4 bases, with 13 bases lying between them. In germline, CDR1 is LGHDT, CDR2 YNNKEL (reference sequence). CDR3 length: 15 residues.

This clonotype was found many times. The chain employs TRBV6-2 or TRBV6-3 and TRBJ2-2; D uncertain. The CDR3 totals 16 residues. Germline CDR1 MNHEY, CDR2 SVGEGT. V lost 2 bases to trimming and J lost 1 base, with 11 bases between them. The CDR3 nucleotides are TGTGCCAGCAGTTACGGATTCAGGATGAACACCGGGGAGCTGTTTTTT. Protein product: CASSYGFRMNTGELFF.

This clonotype came up many times. The rearrangement joins TRBV28 to TRBJ2-1, with D tentatively TRBD1 or TRBD2 (5 bases each). The germline V and J ends were trimmed by 5 bases and 7 bases, with 15 bases remaining between them. This CDR3 is 14 amino acids long. The germline V gene encodes CDR1 MDHEN and CDR2 SYDVKM. CDR3 bases: TGTGCCAGCAGTCCCCGGGACCCTAGGAATGAGCAGTTCTTC. It codes for CASSPRDPRNEQFF.

This clonotype was picked up many times. The rearrangement links TRBV6-2 or TRBV6-3 to TRBJ2-5; D tentatively reads TRBD1 or TRBD2 (5 bases each). The CDR3 covers 16 residues. The germline V gene encodes CDR1 MNHEY and CDR2 SVGEGT. The ends were cut back, 2 bases at V and 1 base at J, with 14 bases in the middle. CDR3 sequence (DNA): TGTGCCAGCAGTTACAGGGACGCCCGGTTCCAAGAGACCCAGTACTTC. Protein: CASSYRDARFQETQYF.